Sequencing of this T cell receptor (beta chain) was carried out in a study of blood T cell repertoires in COVID-19. Overall study context: Some COVID-19 samples were acute and others convalescent; all came from the United States, Italy and Spain. T cells, B-cell-depleted T cells, or PBMCs provided the cDNA or gDNA that served as material.

Authors' processing steps: The authors estimated nucleated cell counts from reference gene primer amplification. TCRdb's table, derived via immunoSEQ multiplex PCR, lists solely in-frame clones and lacks some. D and trimming were read from the DNA, whereas the V and J calls and clone size are those reported in that table. The data show around 110,000 clones, approximately 88% seen once. The CDR3 extends over 15 amino acids. The V gene's germline CDR1 is LGHDT and CDR2 YNNKEL (reference sequence). The J segment lost 9 bases and the V segment lost 4 bases, leaving 6 bases of the junction unmatched. The chain joins TRBV3-1 (or the pseudogene TRBV3-2) to TRBJ1-6, with 10 bases aligning to TRBD1. The TCR originated in a middle-aged man with active or convalescent COVID-19. Material: peripheral blood. CDR3 in DNA: TGTGCCAGCAGCCCGGGGACAGGGGAGAGTTCACCCCTCCACTTT. The encoded protein is CASSPGTGESSPLHF.